The next 18 T cell receptor beta chains were all read from a single sample in a study of response to subunit inactivated influenza vaccine. TCRdb re-derived calls from the RT-PCR reads in MiXCR, one entry per CDR3 protein. This table has 500,000 to 750,000 distinct CDR3 sequences, 14% appearing once. This specimen was PBMCs from blood, taken 11 to 12 days after vaccination. The receptors derive from a man aged 50 to 60 who received an inactivated influenza vaccine.

This clonotype was observed a handful of times. J is TRBJ1-6 and V is TRBV20-1; 8 bases fit TRBD1. The trim removed 5 bases at V and 6 bases at J, leaving 9 bases unmatched. The length of the CDR3 is 15 residues. Germline values: CDR1 DFQATT, CDR2 SNEGSKA (reference sequence). CDR3 sequence reads: CSARETGQANSPLHF. As DNA, the CDR3 is TGCAGTGCTCGCGAAACGGGACAGGCTAATTCACCCCTCCACTTT.

A note on this clonotype: One junction end does not reproduce the germline sequence, and a read error may be involved. J is TRBJ2-1 and V is TRBV4-3; TRBD1 might be the D (5 bases). Germline V gives CDR1 LGHNA, CDR2 YSLEER. This CDR3 comprises 12 residues. The CDR3 nucleotides are TGCGCCAGCAGCCCCGACAGTGGTGAGCATTTCTTC. This sequence encodes CASSPDSGEHFF.

This clonotype was observed a handful of times. V gene TRBV3-1 combines with J gene TRBJ2-5, with D perhaps TRBD1 (6 bases). This CDR3 spans 14 amino acids. Germline lookup yields CDR1 LGHDT and CDR2 YNNKEL (reference sequence). Deletions cut 5 bases from V and 4 bases from J, with 14 bases between. The CDR3 nucleotides are TGTGCCAGCAGCGGTATGGGCAGGGGAGAGACCCAGTACTTC. Amino acids: CASSGMGRGETQYF.

The chain links TRBV6-1 to TRBJ1-1; 7 bases are a match to TRBD1. Germline values: CDR1 MNHNS, CDR2 SASEGT. The CDR3 spans 15 residues. V lost 6 bases to trimming and J lost 3 bases; unmatched junction nucleotides: 10. The CDR3 DNA reads TGTGCCAGCAGCCACCAGACAGGGCAAGACACTGAAGCTTTCTTT. As protein: CASSHQTGQDTEAFF.

This clonotype was seen many times. V and J are TRBV4-2 and TRBJ2-2; no definite D call. V dropped 4 bases and J dropped 1 base, with 10 bases sitting between them. The CDR3 runs to 15 residues. CDR1 and CDR2 from the germline V gene are LGHNA and YNFKEQ. CDR3 nucleotides: TGTGCCAGCAGCCCCCCCCACGGGAACACCGGGGAGCTGTTTTTT. Translating it yields CASSPPHGNTGELFF.

The genes are TRBV6-1 and TRBJ1-6; 7 nucleotides agree with TRBD1. V dropped 5 bases and J dropped 9; count of bases not matched to a gene: 7. CDR1 is MNHNS and CDR2 is SASEGT in the germline V gene. The CDR3 is made up of 14 amino acids. The CDR3 here is CASSTTGAVSPLHF. Here the CDR3 DNA reads TGTGCCAGCAGTACAACAGGGGCGGTTTCACCCCTCCACTTT.

In its sample, this clonotype was seen many times. The chain employs TRBV12-3 or TRBV12-4 and TRBJ1-2; no reliable D call. CDR3 length: 15 amino acids. Trimming pared 7 bases from V and 0 bases from J, leaving 15 bases between. The CDR3, as DNA: TGTGCCAGCACTCCCGCTGGGGAGGCTAACTATGGCTACACCTTC. Translating gives CASTPAGEANYGYTF.

This clonotype was seen a few times. The rearrangement joins TRBV7-8 to TRBJ2-1, with 7 bases aligning to TRBD1. Germline V gives CDR1 SGHVS, CDR2 FQNEAQ. The CDR3 is 15 residues long. After removal of 5 bases from V and 2 bases from J, the junction contained 6 bases not matched to a gene. The CDR3 loop is CASSSNRGAYNEQFF. Here the CDR3 DNA reads TGTGCCAGCAGCAGCAACAGGGGTGCCTACAATGAGCAGTTCTTC.

The chain is built from TRBV6-1 and TRBJ2-7; 7 bases agree with TRBD2. The CDR3 runs 14 residues. Germline values: CDR1 MNHNS, CDR2 SASEGT. V lost 8 bases, J lost 2 bases, and 9 bases stayed unmatched. DNA of the CDR3: TGTGCCAGCTCCCGGGGAGGGAAGGCCTACGAGCAGTACTTC. Encoded protein: CASSRGGKAYEQYF.

This clonotype was detected a few times. The chain is built from TRBV4-3 and TRBJ2-3; TRBD2 aligns across 8 bases. Germline V lookup: CDR1 LGHNA, CDR2 YSLEER. Losses at the gene ends were 1 base for V and 5 bases for J; bases not matched to a gene: 11. The CDR3 is 17 amino acids. The CDR3 here is CASSQGGAGEAKDTQYF. CDR3 bases: TGCGCCAGCAGCCAAGGGGGAGCGGGAGAAGCGAAAGATACGCAGTATTTT.

The chain uses TRBV7-2 and TRBJ2-7, with a weak D call TRBD2 (5 bases). Trimming took off 2 bases at V and 1 base at J, with 9 bases between the two ends. Germline V gives CDR1 SGHTA, CDR2 FQGNSA. The CDR3 runs 14 residues. The CDR3 DNA reads as TGTGCCAGCAGCTTAAGCGAGGGATCCTACGAGCAGTACTTC. It encodes CASSLSEGSYEQYF.

The chain combines TRBV3-1 with TRBJ1-2, with D tentatively TRBD1 (5 bases). Germline CDR1 LGHDT, CDR2 YNNKEL (reference sequence). The CDR3 runs to 14 residues. V was pared by 0 bases and J by 3 bases, with 8 bases between. CDR3 sequence: CASSQEDSYYGYTF. CDR3 nucleotide sequence: TGTGCCAGCAGCCAAGAAGACAGCTACTATGGCTACACCTTC. Looking up the rest from reference TRBV3-1 and TRBJ1-2 gives the full variable domain: DTAVSQTPKYLVTQMGNDKSIKCEQNLGHDTMYWYKQDSKKFLKIMFSYNNKELIINETVPNRFSPKSPDKAHLNLHINSLELGDSAVYFCASSQEDSYYGYTFGSGTRLTVV.

The rearrangement links TRBV7-8 to TRBJ2-7, with unresolved D. V was shortened by 0 bases and J by 5 bases, with 14 bases between the two germline ends. CDR1 is SGHVS and CDR2 is FQNEAQ in the germline V gene. The CDR3 totals 15 residues. The CDR3 reads CASSLALGLKDEQYF. CDR3 sequence (DNA): TGTGCCAGCAGCTTAGCGCTCGGCCTCAAGGACGAGCAGTACTTC.

This clonotype turned up a few times. The chain links TRBV29-1 to TRBJ2-1, with 9 nucleotides matching TRBD2. Germline CDR1 and CDR2: SQVTM and ANQGSEA. V dropped 7 bases and J dropped 6; count of bases not matched to a gene: 10. This CDR3 has 14 amino acids. CDR3 protein: CSATSGTSFNEQFF. The CDR3 DNA reads as TGCAGCGCCACCTCCGGGACTAGCTTCAATGAGCAGTTCTTC.

This clonotype was recorded a few times. This chain links TRBV5-6 with TRBJ2-5; D unclear. V was clipped by 3 bases and J by 3 bases, with 18 bases between them. Germline V CDR1 and CDR2: SGHDT, YYEEEE. This CDR3 region has 16 residues. The CDR3 DNA follows: TGTGCCAGCAGCTCCCCCTCGACACGATTAAAAGAGACCCAGTACTTC. Its translation is CASSSPSTRLKETQYF.

This chain uses TRBV5-1 with TRBJ2-2; weak D call: TRBD2 (5 bases). This CDR3 is built from 17 residues. The germline V and J ends were trimmed by 0 bases and 1 base, with 13 bases remaining between them. Germline values: CDR1 SGHRS, CDR2 YFSETQ. CDR3: CASSLGGLVQNTGELFF. In DNA form, the CDR3 reads TGCGCCAGCAGCTTGGGAGGACTCGTTCAGAACACCGGGGAGCTGTTTTTT.

The CDR3 nucleotides read TGTGCCAGTAGTACCCCGGGACAAACCCTCTCTGGGGCCAACGTCCTGACTTTC. This encodes CASSTPGQTLSGANVLTF. V and J are TRBV19 and TRBJ2-6; tentatively, D is TRBD1 (6 bases). This CDR3 contains 18 residues. Germline CDR1 and CDR2: LNHDA and SQIVND (reference sequence). V shed 4 bases and J shed 0 bases, with 16 bases lying between them.

The chain links TRBV7-3 to TRBJ2-2; D tentatively fits TRBD1 or TRBD2 (5 bases each). This CDR3 region has 18 residues. The germline CDR1 and CDR2 sequences are SGHTA and FQGTGA. With 1 base removed from V and 0 bases from J, the gap between germline ends came to 15 bases. The CDR3 spells CASSLRGKAITNTGELFF. CDR3 in DNA: TGTGCCAGCAGCTTAAGGGGGAAGGCGATAACGAACACCGGGGAGCTGTTTTTT.